The 6 T cell receptor beta chains below come from one sample, sequenced in a study of T cells in Graves' hyperthyroidism and ophthalmopathy. The source material, RNA transcripts, was used to amplify TCR beta CDR3 regions. Initially, a first-round RT-PCR of the TCR CDR3 employed the HTBI primer set. TCRdb re-called the multiplex PCR reads with MiXCR, one entry per CDR3 protein. This sample has hundreds of thousands of distinct CDR3 sequences, with approximately 19% found just once. Sequenced: blood. The source of these receptors is a man between 50 and 59 years old with Graves' ophthalmopathy.

This chain joins TRBV18 and TRBJ1-5; weak D call: TRBD1 (6 bases). The V and J ends lost 3 bases and 4 bases respectively, with 10 bases between them. Germline V gene sequence: CDR1 KGHSH, CDR2 LQKENI. CDR3 length equals 14 residues. CDR3 bases: TGTGCCAGCTCACCCCGACAGGAAAATCAGCCCCAGCATTTT. Its protein is CASSPRQENQPQHF.

This clonotype was seen many times. The J gene is TRBJ2-3, the V gene TRBV11-3; the match to TRBD2 covers 10 bases. J lost 4 bases, V lost 3 bases, and 7 bases had no gene match. Germline loops: CDR1 SGHNT, CDR2 YENEEA. The CDR3 is made up of 16 amino acids. CDR3 in DNA: TGTGCCAGCAGCTTGGGCCAGCGGGAGGGTCCAGATACGCAGTATTTT. This translates into CASSLGQREGPDTQYF.

This clonotype was found many times. The chain has TRBV5-1 and TRBJ2-1; TRBD2 agrees at 14 bases. Trimming removed 4 bases from V and 7 bases from J; junction bases left unmatched: 16. This CDR3 comprises 19 residues. Germline assignment: CDR1 SGHRS and CDR2 YFSETQ. This CDR3 reads CASSAGLAGVGAGKNEQFF. CDR3 bases: TGCGCCAGCAGCGCGGGACTAGCGGGAGTTGGGGCTGGAAAAAATGAGCAGTTCTTC.

This clonotype was seen at least ten times. In DNA form, the CDR3 reads TGTGCCATCAGTGAGGGAAGTCAGCCCCAGCATTTT. The encoded protein is CAISEGSQPQHF. The V gene is TRBV10-3, the J gene TRBJ1-5, with no clear D. The germline CDR1 and CDR2 sequences are ENHRY and SYGVKD. Trimming removed 2 bases from V and 6 bases from J, with 5 bases in between. The CDR3 is 12 residues long.

The gene calls are TRBV6-1 and TRBJ1-2; no definite D call. The CDR3 loop spans 14 amino acids. The V gene lost 0 bases and the J gene lost 0 bases, with 5 bases spanning the gap. Germline CDR1 is MNHNS and CDR2 is SASEGT. CDR3 sequence: CASSEAAANYGYTF. CDR3 DNA sequence: TGTGCCAGCAGTGAAGCGGCAGCTAACTATGGCTACACCTTC.

This clonotype showed up many times. The V gene is TRBV11-2, the J gene TRBJ2-7; 9 bases are shared with TRBD2. Trimming took 5 bases from V and 9 from J; bases not matched to a gene: 14. This CDR3 spans 15 amino acids. CDR1 is SGHAT, CDR2 FQNNGV, per germline. DNA for the CDR3: TGTGCCAGCAGCCGACTAGCGGACCCGCTCCGAGGGCAGTACTTC. This codes for CASSRLADPLRGQYF.